This is a list of T cell receptor beta chains from one sample in a study of post-analysis software for immune sequencing data. Via MiXCR, TCRdb re-called the PCR reads, giving one row per CDR3 protein. The sample has hundreds of thousands of distinct CDR3 sequences, about 27% seen once. Sequenced: blood. These receptors all come from a girl aged 10 to 17 with multiple sclerosis. Both conserved end residues are part of each CDR3.

J: TRBJ2-1; V: TRBV28; CDR3: CASSSPPGGRRSSYNEQFF
J: TRBJ2-5; V: TRBV20-1; CDR3: CSAPPDHNYGVAQYF
J: TRBJ2-7; V: TRBV2; CDR3: CASTSDRILSYEQYF
J: TRBJ2-7; V: TRBV20-1; CDR3: CSARDFQRGYEQYF
J: TRBJ2-1; V: TRBV24-1; CDR3: CATSETTGPYNEQFF
J: TRBJ2-1; V: TRBV20-1; CDR3: CSADDRQGRSSYNEQFF
J: TRBJ2-2; V: TRBV15; CDR3: CATSPPARGFGGKLFF
J: TRBJ2-3; V: TRBV3-1; CDR3: CASSPHSKTDTQYF
J: TRBJ2-5; V: TRBV6-5; CDR3: CASSLWTSGVETQYF
J: TRBJ2-7; V: TRBV7-2; CDR3: CASSLGSSGHYEQYF
J: TRBJ2-5; V: TRBV12-3/TRBV12-4; CDR3: CASSATREQYF
J: TRBJ2-1; V: TRBV29-1; CDR3: CSVEGPGVDNEQFF
J: TRBJ1-4; V: TRBV29-1; CDR3: CSAGTDLNEKLFF
J: TRBJ2-5; V: TRBV7-2; CDR3: CASSLDPSGGGQETQYF
J: TRBJ2-1; V: TRBV28; CDR3: CASDEREGFNEQFF
J: TRBJ1-5; V: TRBV7-2; CDR3: CASSSLDSQPQHF
J: TRBJ2-5; V: TRBV3-1; CDR3: CASSQDIAGGGETQYF
J: TRBJ2-1; V: TRBV10-3; CDR3: CAIRDGTSGTANNEQFF
J: TRBJ2-5; V: TRBV4-1; CDR3: CASSQDRGGGETQYF
J: TRBJ2-1; V: TRBV29-1; CDR3: CSVRLDRGLDNEQFF
J: TRBJ2-1; V: TRBV12-3/TRBV12-4; CDR3: CASRLRGDEQFF
J: TRBJ1-2; V: TRBV2; CDR3: CAILNRNYGYTF
J: TRBJ2-7; V: TRBV5-1; CDR3: CASSLAGRPNEQYF
J: TRBJ1-2; V: TRBV6-5; CDR3: CASSYSDRNYGYTF
J: TRBJ2-7; V: TRBV12-3/TRBV12-4; CDR3: CAIRLADSYEQYF
J: TRBJ2-7; V: TRBV28; CDR3: CASSHRVREQYF
J: TRBJ1-4; V: TRBV29-1; CDR3: CSVVYIEKLFF
J: TRBJ1-4; V: TRBV6-1; CDR3: CASRRRIGTASGTNEKLFF
J: TRBJ2-7; V: TRBV20-1; CDR3: CSARGDGSYEQYF
J: TRBJ2-3; V: TRBV7-2; CDR3: CASSLSGGWGTDTQYF
J: TRBJ2-1; V: TRBV3-1; CDR3: CASSTRISGVGEQFF
J: TRBJ1-2; V: TRBV6-1; CDR3: CASRDRVQGYTF
J: TRBJ2-3; V: TRBV7-2; CDR3: CALGPSGPKTQYF
J: TRBJ2-3; V: TRBV11-2; CDR3: CASERTSGRGDTQYF
J: TRBJ1-1; V: TRBV2; CDR3: CASSAVDGGGAFF
J: TRBJ2-5; V: TRBV4-1; CDR3: CASSQEFQGQETQYF
J: TRBJ2-3; V: TRBV20-1; CDR3: CSVNPGTGMTDTQYF
J: TRBJ2-6; V: TRBV27; CDR3: CATFGANVLTF
J: TRBJ2-5; V: TRBV10-3; CDR3: CAISLGFLNRGEQYF
J: TRBJ1-2; V: TRBV3-1; CDR3: CASSQDPAFYGYTF
J: TRBJ1-5; V: TRBV5-1; CDR3: CASSLDGGSNQPQHF
J: TRBJ1-1; V: TRBV4-2; CDR3: CASSQGLRTEAFF
J: NA; V: TRBV20-1; CDR3: CSAAGTVNEQYF
J: NA; V: TRBV13; CDR3: CASSLAGLSFEQYF
J: TRBJ2-5; V: TRBV10-3; CDR3: CAIRAGDAGETQYF
J: TRBJ2-2; V: TRBV7-2; CDR3: CASRDRGDSYTGELFF
J: TRBJ1-6; V: TRBV7-2; CDR3: CTSSPTQLYNSPLHF
J: TRBJ2-7; V: TRBV3-1; CDR3: CASSPLAGVTEQYF
J: TRBJ2-7; V: TRBV21-1; CDR3: CASSKATPGQVCDEQYF
J: TRBJ2-5; V: TRBV12-3/TRBV12-4; CDR3: CASSLGGTIDNEQYF
J: TRBJ1-1; V: TRBV6-5; CDR3: CASGVGGQTEAFF
J: TRBJ2-7; V: TRBV7-2; CDR3: CASSLGRKTYEQYF
J: TRBJ2-7; V: TRBV29-1; CDR3: CSVLEDSSYEQYF